These 20 T cell receptor beta chains came from one sample sequenced in a study of T cell repertoires in cytomegalovirus infection. TCRdb independently ran MiXCR on the reads; one entry per CDR3 protein. The profile covers around 270,000 distinct CDR3 sequences, with around 9% appearing a single time and over 13% taken by the ten largest. The material sequenced was PBMCs. These receptor sequences come from a human donor in good health (CMV status not recorded). Some clones in this sample may be carry-over from other donors' samples.

This chain uses TRBV14 with TRBJ1-2, with 12 bases that match TRBD1. There are 18 residues in the CDR3. The germline CDR1 and CDR2 sequences are SGHDN and FVKESK. The V gene end was trimmed by 0 bases and the J gene end by 3 bases; junction bases not matched to a gene: 8. CDR3 sequence: CASSQDLIGTGGDYGYTF. CDR3 nucleotide sequence: TGTGCCAGCAGCCAAGATTTAATCGGGACAGGGGGCGACTATGGCTACACCTTC.

The chain employs TRBV6-6 and TRBJ2-2; 8 bases map to TRBD2. Trimming took 2 bases from V and 6 from J; bases not matched to a gene: 17. Germline lookup yields CDR1 MNHNY and CDR2 SVGAGI (reference sequence). The CDR3 length is 19 residues. As DNA, the CDR3 is TGTGCCAGCAGTTACCCTCCCCATCGACAGCGGGGGTCCGCCGGGGAGCTGTTTTTT. As protein: CASSYPPHRQRGSAGELFF.

Ten or more counts support this clonotype. The CDR3 is CASSPGTTNTGELFF. In DNA, the CDR3 is TGTGCCAGTAGTCCCGGGACGACGAACACCGGGGAGCTGTTTTTT. The V gene is TRBV19, the J gene TRBJ2-2; TRBD1 or TRBD2 may be the D gene (5 bases each). Trimming removed 5 bases from V and 0 bases from J, with 10 bases in between. CDR1 and CDR2 (germline): LNHDA, SQIVND (reference sequence). This CDR3 has 15 residues.

This clonotype appeared many times. The chain joins TRBV7-2 to TRBJ2-5; tentative D call: TRBD1 (5 bases). Germline V gene sequence: CDR1 SGHTA, CDR2 FQGNSA. The V end lost 5 bases, the J end lost 1 base, and 8 bases lay between the germline ends. CDR3 length: 13 residues. For the CDR3, the DNA is TGTGCCAGCAGCCCCCAGGGCCAAGAGACCCAGTACTTC. Protein sequence: CASSPQGQETQYF.

This sequence joins TRBV2 and TRBJ2-3, with 13 bases fitting TRBD2. V was clipped by 7 bases and J by 4 bases; unmatched bases: 11. The germline CDR1 and CDR2 sequences are SNHLY and FYNNEI. This CDR3 has 17 residues. CDR3 coding DNA: TGTGCCAGCAAGGAACTAGCGGGGGGGCAGGGCGCAGATACGCAGTATTTT. This codes for CASKELAGGQGADTQYF. The variable domain in full, with the rest retrieved from reference TRBV2 and TRBJ2-3, is EPEVTQTPSHQVTQMGQEVILRCVPISNHLYFYWYRQILGQKVEFLVSFYNNEISEKSEIFDDQFSVERPDGSNFTLKIRSTKLEDSAMYFCASKELAGGQGADTQYFGPGTRLTVL.

The rearrangement links TRBV7-9 to TRBJ2-7, with D maybe TRBD1 (5 bases). The CDR3 runs 14 residues. V shed 5 bases and J shed 0 bases, with 11 bases lying between them. Germline values: CDR1 SEHNR, CDR2 FQNEAQ (reference sequence). CDR3 sequence: CASSPPGFSYEQYF. DNA for the CDR3: TGTGCCAGCAGCCCACCAGGGTTCTCCTACGAGCAGTACTTC.

This clonotype was observed a handful of times. The chain links TRBV5-5 to TRBJ2-7, with D possibly being TRBD2 (6 bases). The CDR3 covers 15 residues. V dropped 3 bases and J dropped 0 bases, with 13 bases sitting between them. The germline V gene encodes CDR1 SGHKS and CDR2 YYEKEE (reference sequence). CDR3 DNA: TGTGCCAGCAGCTCGGGACTTCAGACCTCCTACGAGCAGTACTTC. Protein sequence: CASSSGLQTSYEQYF.

This clonotype was counted ten times or more. The rearrangement joins TRBV25-1 to TRBJ1-2; D is ambiguous. CDR3 size: 14 residues. The germline V gene encodes CDR1 MGHDK and CDR2 SYGVNS. V was trimmed by 1 base and J by 6 bases, leaving 12 bases between them. CDR3 nucleotides: TGTGCCAGCAGTGAATTGGCAGGTCTCAATGGCTACACCTTC. This encodes CASSELAGLNGYTF.

A few counts support this clonotype. This sequence joins TRBV28 and TRBJ2-7; 10 bases match TRBD1. CDR3 size: 17 residues. The junction had 11 bases not matched to a gene; V was cut back by 2 bases and J by 4 bases. The germline V gene encodes CDR1 MDHEN and CDR2 SYDVKM. In DNA, the CDR3 is TGTGCCAGCAGTTTAATAAGTGTGGGGACAGGGGAATACGAGCAGTACTTC. Translating it yields CASSLISVGTGEYEQYF.

In this sample, this clonotype turned up a few times. The chain uses TRBV9 and TRBJ2-7; D gene ambiguous. Trimming shortened V by 0 bases and J by 1 base, and 8 bases separated the two germline ends. This CDR3 is 14 amino acids long. Germline CDR1 SGDLS, CDR2 YYNGEE. Here the CDR3 DNA reads TGTGCCAGCAGCGTAGCAGTAGGTTCCTACGAGCAGTACTTC. It encodes CASSVAVGSYEQYF.

At least ten counts were recorded for this clonotype. V usage is TRBV19 and J usage is TRBJ1-1; D ambiguous. Germline CDR1 is LNHDA and CDR2 is SQIVND (reference sequence). The CDR3 has 15 residues. The V gene lost 6 bases and the J gene lost 0 bases, with 14 bases spanning the gap. CDR3 amino acids: CASRGSTIMNTEAFF. CDR3 DNA: TGTGCCAGTAGAGGCAGTACAATTATGAACACTGAAGCTTTCTTT.

In this sample, this clonotype turned up many times. This sequence joins TRBV7-2 and TRBJ1-6; D is ambiguous. V was pared by 3 bases and J by 10 bases, with 22 bases between. This CDR3 region has 17 residues. In germline, CDR1 is SGHTA, CDR2 FQGNSA. The CDR3 bases are TGTGCCAGCAGCTTGGCCCGACATTTTTCCGTAGGGTCACCCCTCCACTTT. Translated, it gives CASSLARHFSVGSPLHF.

This clonotype was recorded many times. The chain links TRBV7-2 to TRBJ2-1; 12 bases align to TRBD2. This CDR3 is 18 amino acids long. CDR1 SGHTA and CDR2 FQGNSA come from the germline V gene. V dropped 5 bases and J dropped 5; count of bases not matched to a gene: 13. CDR3 nucleotides: TGTGCCAGCAGCGAAAGTCGACGACTAGCGGGAGCAAACAATGAGCAGTTCTTC. Protein product: CASSESRRLAGANNEQFF.

This clonotype occurred many times. The J gene is TRBJ1-2, the V gene TRBV12-3 or TRBV12-4; TRBD1 might be the D (5 bases). V was clipped by 3 bases and J by 7 bases, with 18 bases between them. The CDR3 contains 15 residues. The CDR3: CASSFGVGGRGGYTF. As DNA, the CDR3 is TGTGCCAGCAGTTTCGGGGTTGGGGGACGCGGTGGCTACACCTTC.

There are many counts of this clonotype. This chain joins TRBV11-3 and TRBJ1-1; D gene uncertain. Germline CDR1 reads SGHNT; CDR2 reads YENEEA. Between the trimmed V and J ends, which lost 5 bases and 11 bases, there was a span of 9 bases. The CDR3 length is 10 residues. In DNA, the CDR3 is TGTGCCAGCAGCGATTCGAAGGCTTTCTTT. The encoded protein is CASSDSKAFF.

This clonotype was recorded at least ten times. This sequence joins TRBV7-2 and TRBJ1-6, with 10 nucleotides matching TRBD1. The CDR3 runs to 14 residues. Germline CDR1 and CDR2: SGHTA and FQGNSA. The trim removed 6 bases at V and 7 bases at J, leaving 3 bases unmatched. The CDR3, as DNA: TGTGCCAGCAGAAGGGACAGGGGAAATTCACCCCTCCACTTT. Protein: CASRRDRGNSPLHF.

The table lists this clonotype with a few counts. The chain has TRBV4-3 and TRBJ1-1, with D possibly matching TRBD1 (5 bases). Per the germline V gene, CDR1 is LGHNA and CDR2 is YSLEER. V was clipped by 4 bases and J by 8 bases, with 26 bases between them. There are 17 residues in the CDR3. The CDR3 spells CASSPKAHPGTGNEAFF. In nucleotides, the CDR3 is TGCGCCAGCAGCCCAAAAGCCCACCCAGGGACCGGGAACGAAGCTTTCTTT.

This clonotype has just a few counts. The rearrangement links TRBV5-1 to TRBJ2-5; weak D call: TRBD1 (5 bases). Per germline, CDR1 SGHRS and CDR2 YFSETQ. Trimming pared 3 bases from V and 2 bases from J, leaving 20 bases between. The CDR3 is 17 amino acids. The CDR3 sequence is CASSYFDSPRDQETQYF. The CDR3 nucleotides read TGCGCCAGCAGCTACTTCGACAGTCCCAGGGATCAAGAGACCCAGTACTTC. Variable domain in full (rest from reference TRBV5-1 and TRBJ2-5): KAGVTQTPRYLIKTRGQQVTLSCSPISGHRSVSWYQQTPGQGLQFLFEYFSETQRNKGNFPGRFSGRQFSNSRSEMNVSTLELGDSALYLCASSYFDSPRDQETQYFGPGTRLLVL.

The chain is built from TRBV12-5 and TRBJ2-1; 8 positions match TRBD2. The V gene's germline CDR1 is LGHNT and CDR2 FRNRAP. V dropped 3 bases and J dropped 7; count of bases not matched to a gene: 5. This CDR3 has 14 amino acids. The CDR3 loop is CASGLNGGANEQFF. In DNA form, the CDR3 reads TGTGCTAGTGGTTTAAACGGGGGGGCGAATGAGCAGTTCTTC. Complete variable domain (other parts from reference TRBV12-5 and TRBJ2-1): DARVTQTPRHKVTEMGQEVTMRCQPILGHNTVFWYRQTMMQGLELLAYFRNRAPLDDSGMPKDRFSAEMPDATLATLKIQPSEPRDSAVYFCASGLNGGANEQFFGPGTRLTVL.

Within the sample, this clonotype is medium-sized (0.01 to 0.1%). This chain joins TRBV7-3 and TRBJ1-1; the D gene is possibly TRBD1 (5 bases). The V gene's germline CDR1 is SGHTA and CDR2 FQGTGA. The CDR3 length is 16 residues. With 0 bases removed from V and 5 bases from J, the gap between germline ends came to 16 bases. The CDR3 region is CASSLTGGVRSTEAFF. CDR3 DNA sequence: TGTGCCAGCAGCTTAACGGGGGGGGTGAGGTCGACTGAAGCTTTCTTT.